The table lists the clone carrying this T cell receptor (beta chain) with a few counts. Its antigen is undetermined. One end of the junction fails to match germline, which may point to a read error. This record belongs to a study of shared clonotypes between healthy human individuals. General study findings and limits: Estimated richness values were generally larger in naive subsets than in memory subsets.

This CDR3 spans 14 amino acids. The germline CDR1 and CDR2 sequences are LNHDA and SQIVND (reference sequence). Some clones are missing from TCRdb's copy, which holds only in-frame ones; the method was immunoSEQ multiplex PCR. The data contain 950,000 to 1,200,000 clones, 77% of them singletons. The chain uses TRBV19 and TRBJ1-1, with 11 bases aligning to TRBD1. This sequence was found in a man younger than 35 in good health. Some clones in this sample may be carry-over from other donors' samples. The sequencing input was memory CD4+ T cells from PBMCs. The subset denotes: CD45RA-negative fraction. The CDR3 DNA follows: TGTGCCAGTAGGATAGGACAGGGGGCCACTGAAGCTTTCTTT. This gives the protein CASRIGQGATEAFF.